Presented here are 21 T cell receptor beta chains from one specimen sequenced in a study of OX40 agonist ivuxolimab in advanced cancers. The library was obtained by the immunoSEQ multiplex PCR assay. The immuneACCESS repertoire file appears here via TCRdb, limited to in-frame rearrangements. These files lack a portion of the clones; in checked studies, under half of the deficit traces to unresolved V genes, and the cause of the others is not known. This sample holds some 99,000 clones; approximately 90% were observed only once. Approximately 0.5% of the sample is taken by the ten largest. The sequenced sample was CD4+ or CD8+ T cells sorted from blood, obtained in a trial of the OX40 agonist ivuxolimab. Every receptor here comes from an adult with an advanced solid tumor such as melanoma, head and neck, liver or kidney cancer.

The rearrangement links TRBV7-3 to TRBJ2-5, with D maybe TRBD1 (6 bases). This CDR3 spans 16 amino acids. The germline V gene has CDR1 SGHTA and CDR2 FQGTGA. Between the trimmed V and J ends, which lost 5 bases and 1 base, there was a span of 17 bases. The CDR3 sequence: CASSPRPDSLQETQYF. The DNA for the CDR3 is TGTGCCAGCAGCCCACGACCGGACAGCCTCCAAGAGACCCAGTACTTC.

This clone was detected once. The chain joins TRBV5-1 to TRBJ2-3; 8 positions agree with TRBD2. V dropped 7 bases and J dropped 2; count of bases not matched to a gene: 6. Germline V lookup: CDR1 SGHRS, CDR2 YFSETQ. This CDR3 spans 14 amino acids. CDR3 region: CASAIAGPTDTQYF. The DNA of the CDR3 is TGCGCCAGCGCCATAGCGGGGCCCACAGATACGCAGTATTTT.

In nucleotides, the CDR3 is TGTGCCAGCAGCAACCGGGACAGGGTTGGGGAGCAGTTCTTC. Translating gives CASSNRDRVGEQFF. The rearrangement uses TRBV7-9 and TRBJ2-1, with 9 bases aligning to TRBD1. Trimming removed 5 bases from V and 10 bases from J; junction bases left unmatched: 9. Germline-derived CDR1 and CDR2 are SEHNR and FQNEAQ (reference sequence). This CDR3 comprises 14 residues.

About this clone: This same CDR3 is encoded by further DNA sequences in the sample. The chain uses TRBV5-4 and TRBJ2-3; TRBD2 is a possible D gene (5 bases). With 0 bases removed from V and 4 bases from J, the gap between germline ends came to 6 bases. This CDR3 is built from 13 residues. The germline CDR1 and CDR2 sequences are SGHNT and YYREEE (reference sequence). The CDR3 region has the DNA TGTGCCAGCAGCTTGGGGGGAGCAGATACGCAGTATTTT. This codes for CASSLGGADTQYF. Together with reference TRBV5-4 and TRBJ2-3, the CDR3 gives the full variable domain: ETGVTQSPTHLIKTRGQQVTLRCSSQSGHNTVSWYQQALGQGPQFIFQYYREEENGRGNFPPRFSGLQFPNYSSELNVNALELDDSALYLCASSLGGADTQYFGPGTRLTVL.

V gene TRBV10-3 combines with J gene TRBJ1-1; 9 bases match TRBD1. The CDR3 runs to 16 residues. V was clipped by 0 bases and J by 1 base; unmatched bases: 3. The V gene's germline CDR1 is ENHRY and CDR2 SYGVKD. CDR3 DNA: TGTGCCATCAGTGAGTCCCAGGGACAGGGGAACACTGAAGCTTTCTTT. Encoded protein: CAISESQGQGNTEAFF.

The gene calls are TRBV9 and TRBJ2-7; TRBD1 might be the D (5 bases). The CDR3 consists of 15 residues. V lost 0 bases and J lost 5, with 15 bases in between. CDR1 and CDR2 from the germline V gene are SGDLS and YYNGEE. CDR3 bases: TGTGCCAGCAGCGTAGATTATGGCAGGGTCCACGAGCAGTACTTC. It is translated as CASSVDYGRVHEQYF. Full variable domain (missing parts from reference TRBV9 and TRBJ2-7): DSGVTQTPKHLITATGQRVTLRCSPRSGDLSVYWYQQSLDQGLQFLIQYYNGEERAKGNILERFSAQQFPDLHSELNLSSLELGDSALYFCASSVDYGRVHEQYFGPGTRLTVT.

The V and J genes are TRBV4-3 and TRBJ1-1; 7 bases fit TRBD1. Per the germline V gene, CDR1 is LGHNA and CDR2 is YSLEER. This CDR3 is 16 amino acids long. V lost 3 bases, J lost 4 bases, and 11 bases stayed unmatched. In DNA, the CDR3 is TGCGCCAGCAGCCAGGGAGGGGGCGAAGGAATCACTGAAGCTTTCTTT. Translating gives CASSQGGGEGITEAFF.

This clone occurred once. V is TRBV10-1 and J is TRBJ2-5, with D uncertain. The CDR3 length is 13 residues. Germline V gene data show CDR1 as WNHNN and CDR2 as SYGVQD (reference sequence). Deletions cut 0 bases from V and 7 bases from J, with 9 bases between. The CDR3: CASSESQLGTQYF. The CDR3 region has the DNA TGCGCCAGCAGTGAGTCACAGCTAGGGACCCAGTACTTC.

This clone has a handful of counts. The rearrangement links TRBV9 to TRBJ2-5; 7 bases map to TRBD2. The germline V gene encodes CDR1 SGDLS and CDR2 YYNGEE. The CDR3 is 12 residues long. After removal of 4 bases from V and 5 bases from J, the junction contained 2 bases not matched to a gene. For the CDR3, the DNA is TGTGCCAGCAGCCCCGGGAGGGAGACCCAGTACTTC. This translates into CASSPGRETQYF.

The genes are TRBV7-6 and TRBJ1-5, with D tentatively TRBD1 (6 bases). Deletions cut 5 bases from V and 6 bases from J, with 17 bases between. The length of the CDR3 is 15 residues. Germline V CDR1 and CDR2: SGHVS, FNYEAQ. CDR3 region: CASSRRAGDPQPQHF. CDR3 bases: TGTGCCAGCAGCCGAAGAGCAGGGGATCCTCAGCCCCAGCATTTT.

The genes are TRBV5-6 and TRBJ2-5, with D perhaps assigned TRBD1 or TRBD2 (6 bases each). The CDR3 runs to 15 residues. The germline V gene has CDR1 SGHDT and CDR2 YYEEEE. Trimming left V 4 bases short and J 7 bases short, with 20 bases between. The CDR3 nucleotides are TGTGCCAGCAGCGGGGGGCTGGTGATTGCCGGGACCCAGTACTTC. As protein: CASSGGLVIAGTQYF.

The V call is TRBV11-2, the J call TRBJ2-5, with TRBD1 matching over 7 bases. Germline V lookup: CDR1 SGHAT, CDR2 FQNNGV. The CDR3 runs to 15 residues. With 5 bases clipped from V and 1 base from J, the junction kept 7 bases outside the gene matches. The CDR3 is CASSRGQALQETQYF. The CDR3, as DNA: TGTGCCAGCAGCAGGGGGCAAGCACTCCAAGAGACCCAGTACTTC.

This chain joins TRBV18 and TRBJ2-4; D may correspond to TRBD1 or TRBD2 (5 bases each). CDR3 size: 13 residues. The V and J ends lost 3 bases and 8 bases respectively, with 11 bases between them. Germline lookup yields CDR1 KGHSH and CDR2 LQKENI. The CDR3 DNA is TGTGCCAGCTCACCCGACGGGGCGGACATTCAGTACTTC. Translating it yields CASSPDGADIQYF.

In DNA form, the CDR3 reads TGTGCCAGCAGCTCCACAACATCAAGGGGCACTGAAGCTTTCTTT. Translation: CASSSTTSRGTEAFF. The rearrangement uses TRBV7-2 and TRBJ1-1, with D possibly being TRBD1 (5 bases). The V end was cut by 4 bases, the J end by 4 bases, with 16 bases between. Germline CDR1 reads SGHTA; CDR2 reads FQGNSA. The CDR3 consists of 15 residues. Based on the CDR3 plus reference TRBV7-2 and TRBJ1-1, the full variable domain is GAGVSQSPSNKVTEKGKDVELRCDPISGHTALYWYRQSLGQGLEFLIYFQGNSAPDKSGLPSDRFSAERTGGSVSTLTIQRTQQEDSAVYLCASSSTTSRGTEAFFGQGTRLTVV.

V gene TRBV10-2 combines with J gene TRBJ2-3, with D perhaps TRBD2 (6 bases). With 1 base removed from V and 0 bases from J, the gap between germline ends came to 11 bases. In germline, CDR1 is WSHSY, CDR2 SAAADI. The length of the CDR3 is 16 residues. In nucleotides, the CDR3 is TGCGCCAGCAGTGAGTGGGGGGTCGTTAGCACAGATACGCAGTATTTT. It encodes CASSEWGVVSTDTQYF.

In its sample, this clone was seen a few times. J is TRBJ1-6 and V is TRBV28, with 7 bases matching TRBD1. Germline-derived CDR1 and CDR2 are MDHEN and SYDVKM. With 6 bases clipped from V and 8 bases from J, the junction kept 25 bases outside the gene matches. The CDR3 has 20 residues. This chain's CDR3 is CASRLEPGTARLSWDSPLHF. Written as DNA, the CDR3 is TGTGCCAGCAGGTTGGAACCCGGGACAGCCCGGTTGTCGTGGGATTCACCCCTCCACTTT. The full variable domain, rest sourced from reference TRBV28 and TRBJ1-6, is DVKVTQSSRYLVKRTGEKVFLECVQDMDHENMFWYRQDPGLGLRLIYFSYDVKMKEKGDIPEGYSVSREKKERFSLILESASTNQTSMYLCASRLEPGTARLSWDSPLHFGNGTRLTVT.

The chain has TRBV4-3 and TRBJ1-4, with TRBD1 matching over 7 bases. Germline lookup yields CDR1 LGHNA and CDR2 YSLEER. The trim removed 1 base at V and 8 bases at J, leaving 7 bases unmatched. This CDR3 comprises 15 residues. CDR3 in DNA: TGCGCCAGCAGCCAAGGGGGTCGAGGGGGCGAAAAACTGTTTTTT. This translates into CASSQGGRGGEKLFF.

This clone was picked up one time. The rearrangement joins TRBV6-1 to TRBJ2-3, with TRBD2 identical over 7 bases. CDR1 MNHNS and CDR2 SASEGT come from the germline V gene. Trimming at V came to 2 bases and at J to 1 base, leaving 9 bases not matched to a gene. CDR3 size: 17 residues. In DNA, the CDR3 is TGTGCCAGCAGTGAAAGGTGGGAGGGGAGGGGCACAGATACGCAGTATTTT. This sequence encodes CASSERWEGRGTDTQYF.

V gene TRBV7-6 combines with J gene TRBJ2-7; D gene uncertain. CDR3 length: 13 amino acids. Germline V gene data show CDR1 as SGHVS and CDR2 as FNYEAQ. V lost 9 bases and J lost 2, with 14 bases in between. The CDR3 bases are TGTGCCAGTGGCGCACAACGAACCTACGAGCAGTACTTC. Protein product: CASGAQRTYEQYF.

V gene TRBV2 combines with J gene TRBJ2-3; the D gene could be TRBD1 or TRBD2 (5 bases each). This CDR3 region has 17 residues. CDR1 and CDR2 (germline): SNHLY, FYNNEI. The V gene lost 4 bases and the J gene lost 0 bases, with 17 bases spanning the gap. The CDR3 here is CASSAQLVGLSTDTQYF. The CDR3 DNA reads TGTGCCAGCAGTGCCCAACTAGTGGGGCTTAGCACAGATACGCAGTATTTT.

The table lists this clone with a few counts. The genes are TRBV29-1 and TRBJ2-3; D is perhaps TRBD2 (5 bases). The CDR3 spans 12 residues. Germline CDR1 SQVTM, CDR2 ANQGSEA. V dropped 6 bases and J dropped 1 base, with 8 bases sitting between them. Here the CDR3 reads CSVLSGTDTQYF. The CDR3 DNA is TGCAGCGTCCTTAGCGGCACAGATACGCAGTATTTT.